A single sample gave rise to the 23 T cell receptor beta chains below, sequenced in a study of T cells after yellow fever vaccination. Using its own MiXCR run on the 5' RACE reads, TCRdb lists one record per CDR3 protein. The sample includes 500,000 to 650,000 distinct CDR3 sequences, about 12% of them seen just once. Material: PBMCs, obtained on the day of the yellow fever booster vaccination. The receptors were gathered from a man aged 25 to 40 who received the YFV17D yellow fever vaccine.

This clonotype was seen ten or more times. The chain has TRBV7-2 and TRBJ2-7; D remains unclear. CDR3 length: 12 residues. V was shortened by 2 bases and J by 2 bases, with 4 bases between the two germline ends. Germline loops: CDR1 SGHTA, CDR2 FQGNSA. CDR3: CASSLSAYEQYF. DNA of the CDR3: TGTGCCAGCAGCTTATCAGCCTACGAGCAGTACTTC. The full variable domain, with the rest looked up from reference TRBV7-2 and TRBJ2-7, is GAGVSQSPSNKVTEKGKDVELRCDPISGHTALYWYRQSLGQGLEFLIYFQGNSAPDKSGLPSDRFSAERTGGSVSTLTIQRTQQEDSAVYLCASSLSAYEQYFGPGTRLTVT.

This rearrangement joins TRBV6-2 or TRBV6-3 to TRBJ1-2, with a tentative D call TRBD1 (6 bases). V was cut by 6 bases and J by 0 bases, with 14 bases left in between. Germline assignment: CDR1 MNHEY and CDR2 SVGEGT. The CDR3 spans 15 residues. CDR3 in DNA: TGTGCCAGCAGGCCGACAGGAGATTCTAACTATGGCTACACCTTC. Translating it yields CASRPTGDSNYGYTF.

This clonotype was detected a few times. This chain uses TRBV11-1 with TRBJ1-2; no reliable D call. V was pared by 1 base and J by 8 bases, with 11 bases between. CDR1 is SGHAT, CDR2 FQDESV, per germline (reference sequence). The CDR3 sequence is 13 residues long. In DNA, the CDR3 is TGTGCCAGCAGCTTAGTTACTGGGAGCGGCTACACCTTC. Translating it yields CASSLVTGSGYTF.

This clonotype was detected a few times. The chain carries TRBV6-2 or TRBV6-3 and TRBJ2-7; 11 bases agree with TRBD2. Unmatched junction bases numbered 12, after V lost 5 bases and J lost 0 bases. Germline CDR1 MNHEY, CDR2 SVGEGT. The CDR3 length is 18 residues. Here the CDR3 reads CASSLSPGTSGSSYEQYF. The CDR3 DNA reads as TGTGCCAGCAGTCTATCCCCCGGGACTAGCGGTTCCTCCTACGAGCAGTACTTC.

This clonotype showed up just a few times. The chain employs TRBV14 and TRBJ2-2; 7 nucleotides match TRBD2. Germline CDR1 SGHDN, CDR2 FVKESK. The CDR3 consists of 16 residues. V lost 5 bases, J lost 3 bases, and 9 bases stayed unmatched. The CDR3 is CASSENRGRDTGELFF. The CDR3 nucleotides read TGTGCCAGCAGCGAGAACCGGGGGAGGGACACCGGGGAGCTGTTTTTT. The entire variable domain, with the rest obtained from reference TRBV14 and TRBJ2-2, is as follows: EAGVTQFPSHSVIEKGQTVTLRCDPISGHDNLYWYRRVMGKEIKFLLHFVKESKQDESGMPNNRFLAERTGGTYSTLKVQPAELEDSGVYFCASSENRGRDTGELFFGEGSRLTVL.

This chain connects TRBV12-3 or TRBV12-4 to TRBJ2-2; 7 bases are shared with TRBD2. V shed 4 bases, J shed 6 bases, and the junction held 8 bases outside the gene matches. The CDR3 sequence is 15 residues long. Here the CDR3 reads CASSYRRAGAGELFF. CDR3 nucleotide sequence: TGTGCCAGCAGTTATCGGAGGGCGGGGGCCGGGGAGCTGTTTTTT.

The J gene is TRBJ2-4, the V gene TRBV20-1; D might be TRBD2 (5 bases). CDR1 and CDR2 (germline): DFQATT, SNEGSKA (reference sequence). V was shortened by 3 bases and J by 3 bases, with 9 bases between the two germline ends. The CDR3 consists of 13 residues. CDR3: CSARDSVKNIQYF. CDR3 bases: TGCAGTGCTAGGGACTCCGTCAAAAACATTCAGTACTTC.

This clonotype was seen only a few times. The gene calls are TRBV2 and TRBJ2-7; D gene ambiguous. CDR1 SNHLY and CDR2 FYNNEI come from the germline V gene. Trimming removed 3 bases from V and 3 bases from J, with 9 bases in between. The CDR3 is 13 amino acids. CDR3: CASSDRAYYEQYF. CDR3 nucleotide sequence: TGTGCCAGCAGTGATCGGGCCTACTACGAGCAGTACTTC.

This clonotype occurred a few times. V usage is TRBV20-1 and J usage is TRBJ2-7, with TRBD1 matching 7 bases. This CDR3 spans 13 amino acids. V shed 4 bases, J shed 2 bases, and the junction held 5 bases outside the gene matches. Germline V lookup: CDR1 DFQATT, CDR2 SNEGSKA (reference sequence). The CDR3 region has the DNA TGCAGTGCTAACGACAGGGAAGCCTACGAGCAGTACTTC. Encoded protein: CSANDREAYEQYF.

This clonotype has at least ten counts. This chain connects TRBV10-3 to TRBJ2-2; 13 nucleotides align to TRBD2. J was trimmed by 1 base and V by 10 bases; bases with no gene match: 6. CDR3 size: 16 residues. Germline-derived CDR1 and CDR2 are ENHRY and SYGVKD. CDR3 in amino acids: CATGLAGAMNTGELFF. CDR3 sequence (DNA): TGTGCCACCGGACTAGCGGGAGCCATGAACACCGGGGAGCTGTTTTTT.

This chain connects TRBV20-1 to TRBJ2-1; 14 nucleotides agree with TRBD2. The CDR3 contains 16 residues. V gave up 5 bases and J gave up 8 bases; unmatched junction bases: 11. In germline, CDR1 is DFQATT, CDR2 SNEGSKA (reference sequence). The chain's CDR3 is CSADRAGTSGSDEQFF. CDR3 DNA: TGCAGTGCTGATCGAGCCGGGACTAGCGGGAGCGATGAGCAGTTCTTC.

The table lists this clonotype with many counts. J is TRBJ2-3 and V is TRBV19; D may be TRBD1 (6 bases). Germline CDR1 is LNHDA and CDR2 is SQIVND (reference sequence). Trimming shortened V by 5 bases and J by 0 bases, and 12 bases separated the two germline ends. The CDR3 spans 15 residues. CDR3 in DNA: TGTGCCAGTAGTCTGGACAGACCTAGCACAGATACGCAGTATTTT. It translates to CASSLDRPSTDTQYF.

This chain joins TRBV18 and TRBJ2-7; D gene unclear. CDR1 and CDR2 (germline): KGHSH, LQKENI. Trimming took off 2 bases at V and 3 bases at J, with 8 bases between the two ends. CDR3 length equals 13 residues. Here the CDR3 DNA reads TGTGCCAGCTCACCAGACGGCTACTACGAGCAGTACTTC. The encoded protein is CASSPDGYYEQYF.

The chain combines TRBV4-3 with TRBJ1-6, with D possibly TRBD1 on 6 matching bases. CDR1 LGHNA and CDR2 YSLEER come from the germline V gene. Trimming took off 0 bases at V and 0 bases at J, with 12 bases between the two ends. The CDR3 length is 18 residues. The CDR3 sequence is CASSQDPGQSSYNSPLHF. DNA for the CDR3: TGCGCCAGCAGCCAAGATCCCGGACAGAGCTCCTATAATTCACCCCTCCACTTT.

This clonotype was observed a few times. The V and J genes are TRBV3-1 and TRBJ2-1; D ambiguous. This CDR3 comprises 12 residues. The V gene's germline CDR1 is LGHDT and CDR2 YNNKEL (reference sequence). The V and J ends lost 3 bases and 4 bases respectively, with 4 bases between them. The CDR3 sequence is CASSHKYNEQFF. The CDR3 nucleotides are TGTGCCAGCAGCCATAAGTACAATGAGCAGTTCTTC.

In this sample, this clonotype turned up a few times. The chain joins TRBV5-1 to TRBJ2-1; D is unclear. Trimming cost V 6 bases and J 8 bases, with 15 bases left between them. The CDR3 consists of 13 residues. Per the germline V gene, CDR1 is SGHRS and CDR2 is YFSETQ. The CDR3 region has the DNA TGCGCCAGCACCCCCTTACCCCGCGATGAGCAGTTCTTC. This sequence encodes CASTPLPRDEQFF.

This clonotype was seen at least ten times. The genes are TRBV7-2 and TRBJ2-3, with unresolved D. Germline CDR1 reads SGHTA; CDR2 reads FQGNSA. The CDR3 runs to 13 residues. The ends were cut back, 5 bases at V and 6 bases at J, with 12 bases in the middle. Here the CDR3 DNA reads TGTGCCAGCAGCCCGTCAACAGCGGATACGCAGTATTTT. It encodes CASSPSTADTQYF.

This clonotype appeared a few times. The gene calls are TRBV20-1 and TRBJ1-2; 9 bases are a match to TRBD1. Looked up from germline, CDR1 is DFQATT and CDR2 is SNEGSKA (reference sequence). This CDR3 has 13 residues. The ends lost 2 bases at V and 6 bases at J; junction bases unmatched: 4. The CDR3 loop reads CSARRDRADGYTF. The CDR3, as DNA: TGCAGTGCTAGACGGGACAGGGCCGATGGCTACACCTTC.

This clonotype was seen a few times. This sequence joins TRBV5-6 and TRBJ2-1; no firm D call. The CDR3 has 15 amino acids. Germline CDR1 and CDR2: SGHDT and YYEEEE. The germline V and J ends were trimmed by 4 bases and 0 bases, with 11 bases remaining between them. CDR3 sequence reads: CASSPAGFSYNEQFF. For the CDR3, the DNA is TGTGCCAGCAGCCCGGCTGGTTTCTCCTACAATGAGCAGTTCTTC.

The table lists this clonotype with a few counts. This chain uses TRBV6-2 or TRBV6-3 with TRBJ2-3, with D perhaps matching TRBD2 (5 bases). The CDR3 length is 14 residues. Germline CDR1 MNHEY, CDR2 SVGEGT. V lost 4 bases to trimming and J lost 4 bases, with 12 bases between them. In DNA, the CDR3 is TGTGCCAGCAGTTCAACCGGGATTCCAGATACGCAGTATTTT. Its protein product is CASSSTGIPDTQYF.

The CDR3 bases are TGTGCCAGCAGCTTACAGACGGGGGGCTACAATGAGCAGTTCTTC. This codes for CASSLQTGGYNEQFF. The gene calls are TRBV7-2 and TRBJ2-1; 7 nucleotides line up with TRBD2. CDR1 SGHTA and CDR2 FQGNSA come from the germline V gene. Germline trimming cut 2 bases from V and 3 bases from J; bases unmatched to any gene: 4. The CDR3 runs to 15 residues.

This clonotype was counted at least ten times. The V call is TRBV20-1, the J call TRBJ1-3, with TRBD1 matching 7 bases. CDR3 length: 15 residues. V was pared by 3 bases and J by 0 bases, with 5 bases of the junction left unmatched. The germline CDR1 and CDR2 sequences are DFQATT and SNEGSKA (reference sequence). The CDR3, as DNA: TGCAGTGCTAGGGTGACAGGGACCTCTGGAAACACCATATATTTT. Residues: CSARVTGTSGNTIYF.

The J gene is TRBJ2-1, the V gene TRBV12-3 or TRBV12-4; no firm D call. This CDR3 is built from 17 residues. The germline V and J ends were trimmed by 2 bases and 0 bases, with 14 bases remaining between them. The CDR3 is CASSLSPTSSSYNEQFF. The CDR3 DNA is TGTGCCAGCAGTTTATCGCCGACGTCGAGCTCCTACAATGAGCAGTTCTTC.